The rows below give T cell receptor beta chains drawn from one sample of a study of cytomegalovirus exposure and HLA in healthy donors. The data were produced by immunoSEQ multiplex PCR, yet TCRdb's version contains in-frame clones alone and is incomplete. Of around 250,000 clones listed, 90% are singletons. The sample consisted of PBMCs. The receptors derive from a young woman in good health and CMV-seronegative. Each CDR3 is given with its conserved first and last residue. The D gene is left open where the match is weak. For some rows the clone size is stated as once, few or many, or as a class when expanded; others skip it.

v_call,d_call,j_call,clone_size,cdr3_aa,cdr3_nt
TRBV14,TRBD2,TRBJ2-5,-,CASSQEAGGRETQYF,TGTGCCAGCAGCCAAGAGGCGGGGGGTAGAGAGACCCAGTACTTC
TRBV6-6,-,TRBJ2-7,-,CASSSNYEQYF,TGTGCCAGCAGTTCTAATTACGAGCAGTACTTC
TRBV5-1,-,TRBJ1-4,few,CASSPTGINEKLFF,TGCGCCAGCAGCCCCACAGGAATCAATGAAAAACTGTTTTTT
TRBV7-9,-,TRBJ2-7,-,CASSLNAGSHEQYF,TGTGCCAGCAGCTTAAACGCGGGGAGCCACGAGCAGTACTTC
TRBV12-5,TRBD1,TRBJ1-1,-,CASGLGGQPNTEAFF,TGTGCTAGTGGTTTGGGGGGACAGCCGAACACTGAAGCTTTCTTT
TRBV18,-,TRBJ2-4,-,CASSPGPIEGAKNIQYF,TGTGCCAGCTCACCGGGTCCCATAGAGGGAGCCAAAAACATTCAGTACTTC
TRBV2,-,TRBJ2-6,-,CASTGAGANVLTF,TGTGCCAGCACGGGGGCTGGGGCCAACGTCCTGACTTTC
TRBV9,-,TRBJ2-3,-,CASSKSGSTDTQYF,TGTGCCAGCAGCAAAAGCGGGAGCACAGATACGCAGTATTTT
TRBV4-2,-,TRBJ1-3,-,CASSQDGVGNTIYF,TGTGCCAGCAGCCAAGACGGGGTAGGAAACACCATATATTTT
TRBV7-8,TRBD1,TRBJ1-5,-,CASSLGQGSNQPQHF,TGTGCCAGCAGCCTAGGACAGGGGAGCAATCAGCCCCAGCATTTT
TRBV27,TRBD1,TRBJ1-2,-,CASSTPGQGVSYTF,TGTGCCAGCAGTACCCCGGGACAGGGAGTGAGCTACACCTTC
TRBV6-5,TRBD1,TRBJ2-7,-,CASSGQGSYEQYF,TGTGCCAGCAGCGGACAGGGGTCCTACGAGCAGTACTTC
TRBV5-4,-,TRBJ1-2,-,CASSPGGTLDGYTF,TGTGCCAGCAGCCCAGGAGGAACACTTGATGGCTACACCTTC
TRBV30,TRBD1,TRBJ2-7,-,CAWSGDRAYEQYF,TGTGCCTGGAGTGGTGACAGGGCCTACGAGCAGTACTTC
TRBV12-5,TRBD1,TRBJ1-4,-,CASGPDDRANEKLFF,TGTGCTAGTGGTCCGGATGACAGGGCTAATGAAAAACTGTTTTTT
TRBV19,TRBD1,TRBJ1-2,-,CASSTPRQGVSYGYTF,TGTGCCAGTAGTACCCCGCGACAGGGGGTTTCCTATGGCTACACCTTC
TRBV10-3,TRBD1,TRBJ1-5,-,CAISEEDRGGNQPQHF,TGTGCCATCAGTGAGGAGGACAGGGGAGGGAATCAGCCCCAGCATTTT
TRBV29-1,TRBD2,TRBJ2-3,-,CSVDRGGGSTDTQYF,TGCAGCGTTGATCGCGGGGGGGGTAGCACAGATACGCAGTATTTT
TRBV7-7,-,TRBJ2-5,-,CASSPDRQETQYF,TGTGCCAGCAGCCCAGACAGGCAAGAGACCCAGTACTTC
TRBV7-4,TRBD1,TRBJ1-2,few,CASRSRTGFNYGYTF,TGTGCCAGCAGGAGCAGGACAGGGTTTAACTATGGCTACACCTTC